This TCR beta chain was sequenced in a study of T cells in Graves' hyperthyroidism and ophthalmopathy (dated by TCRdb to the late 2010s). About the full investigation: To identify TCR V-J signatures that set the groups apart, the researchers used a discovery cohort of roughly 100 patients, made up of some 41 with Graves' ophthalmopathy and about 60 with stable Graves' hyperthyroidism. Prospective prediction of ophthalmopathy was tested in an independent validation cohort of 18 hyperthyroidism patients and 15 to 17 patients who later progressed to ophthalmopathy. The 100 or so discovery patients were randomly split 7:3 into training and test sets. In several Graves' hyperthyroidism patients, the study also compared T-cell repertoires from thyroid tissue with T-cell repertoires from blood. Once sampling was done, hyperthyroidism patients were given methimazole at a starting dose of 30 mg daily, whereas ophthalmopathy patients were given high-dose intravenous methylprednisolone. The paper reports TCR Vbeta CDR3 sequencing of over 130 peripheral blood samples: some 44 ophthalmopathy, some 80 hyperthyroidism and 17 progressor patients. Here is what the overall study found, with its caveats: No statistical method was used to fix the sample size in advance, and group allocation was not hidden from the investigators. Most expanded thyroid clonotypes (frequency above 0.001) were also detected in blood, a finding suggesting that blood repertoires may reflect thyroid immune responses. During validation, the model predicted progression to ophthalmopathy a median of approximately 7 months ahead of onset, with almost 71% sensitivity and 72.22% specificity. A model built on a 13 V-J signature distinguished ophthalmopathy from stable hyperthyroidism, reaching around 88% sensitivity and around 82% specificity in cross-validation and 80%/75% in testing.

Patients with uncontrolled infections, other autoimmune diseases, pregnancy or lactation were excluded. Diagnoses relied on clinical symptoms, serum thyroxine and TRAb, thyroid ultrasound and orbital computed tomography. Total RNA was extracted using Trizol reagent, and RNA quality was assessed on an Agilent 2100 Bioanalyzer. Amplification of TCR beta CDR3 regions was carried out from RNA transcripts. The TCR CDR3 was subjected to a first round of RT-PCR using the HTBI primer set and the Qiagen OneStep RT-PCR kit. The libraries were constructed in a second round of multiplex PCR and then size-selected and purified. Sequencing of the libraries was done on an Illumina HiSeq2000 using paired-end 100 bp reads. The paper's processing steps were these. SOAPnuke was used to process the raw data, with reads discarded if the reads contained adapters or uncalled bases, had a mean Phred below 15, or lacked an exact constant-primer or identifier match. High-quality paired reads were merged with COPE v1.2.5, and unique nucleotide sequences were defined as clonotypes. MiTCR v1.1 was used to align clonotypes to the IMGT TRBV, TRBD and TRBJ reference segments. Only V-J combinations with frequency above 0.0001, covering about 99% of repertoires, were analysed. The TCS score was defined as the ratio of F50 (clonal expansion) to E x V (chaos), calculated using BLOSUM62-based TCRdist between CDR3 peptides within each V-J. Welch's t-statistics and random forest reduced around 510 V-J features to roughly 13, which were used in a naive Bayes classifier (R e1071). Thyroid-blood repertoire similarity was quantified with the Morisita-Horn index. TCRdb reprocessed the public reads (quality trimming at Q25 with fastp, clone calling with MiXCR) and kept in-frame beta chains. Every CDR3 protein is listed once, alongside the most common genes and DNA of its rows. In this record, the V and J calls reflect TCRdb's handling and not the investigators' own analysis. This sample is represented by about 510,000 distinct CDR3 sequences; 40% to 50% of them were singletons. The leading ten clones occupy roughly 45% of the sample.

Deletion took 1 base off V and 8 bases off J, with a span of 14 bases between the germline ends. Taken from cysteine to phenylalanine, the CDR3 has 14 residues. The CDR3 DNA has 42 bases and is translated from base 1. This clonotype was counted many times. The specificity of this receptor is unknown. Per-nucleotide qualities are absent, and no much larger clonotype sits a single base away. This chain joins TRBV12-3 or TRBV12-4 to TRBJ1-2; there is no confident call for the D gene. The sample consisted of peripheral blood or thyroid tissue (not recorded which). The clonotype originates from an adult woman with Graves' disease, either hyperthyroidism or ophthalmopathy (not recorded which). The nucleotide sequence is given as TGTGCCAGCAGTTTAGATACCGGGTACTGGGGCTACACCTTC. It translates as CASSLDTGYWGYTF.